This T cell receptor (beta chain) was sequenced in a study of vaccination and CD4 T cells after COVID-19. Study background: Median time from second vaccine dose to sampling was approximately 69 days (14 to 241). Cells were stimulated with overlapping spike peptides from SARS-CoV-2, HCoV-NL63, HCoV-OC43 and HCoV-229E. Study-wide points: Only post-vaccination samples contained a median approximately 84% of the reactive clones in convalescent patients.

Sample treatment: approximately 11-day PBMC culture with coronavirus spike peptide pools or control peptides (ViraFEST assay). Deletions cut 2 bases from V and 7 bases from J, with 8 bases between. CDR1 MNHNS and CDR2 SASEGT come from the germline V gene. CDR3 length: 12 amino acids. Concerning this clonotype: Its cognate antigen is unknown.

The Oncomine TCR Beta short-read assay was applied to DNA of cultured CD4+ T cells. TCRdb re-derived calls from the PCR reads in MiXCR, one entry per CDR3 protein. The table has approximately 11,000 distinct CDR3 sequences, under 50% seen once; the top ten hold 20% to 25%. The chain uses TRBV6-1 and TRBJ2-5, with no clear D. The sequence was collected from a human donor with COVID-19. The starting material was cultured CD4+ T cells from blood, obtained after SARS-CoV-2 vaccination. The CDR3 DNA is TGTGCCAGCAGTGAACCCGCCGGGACCCAGTACTTC. Translating it yields CASSEPAGTQYF.